This T cell receptor (beta chain) appears in the sequencing data of a study of blood T cells in healthy people across ages. Notes on the study in general: Both higher diversity and more naive CD4+ cells marked long-lived donors when set against aged donors. Per million T cells, TCR beta diversity dropped roughly linearly as age increased.

Through a sample-barcoded 5' primer and a J-beta primer mix, a second PCR was run for about 6 to 12 cycles. TCRdb ran MiXCR on the 5' RACE reads and lists one entry per CDR3 protein. The sample holds approximately 800,000 distinct CDR3 sequences, roughly 34% seen once. Deletions cut 6 bases from V and 5 bases from J, with 7 bases between. The CDR3 sequence is 11 residues long. Looked up from germline, CDR1 is MNHNY and CDR2 is SVGAGI (reference sequence). This clonotype has more than one count but fewer than ten. Its specificity is unknown. Donors were systemically healthy Caucasian individuals from Russia aged about 6 to 100 years. Each donor gave 9 to 10 milliliters of peripheral blood.

The material sequenced was blood. The origin of this receptor is a man younger than 35 in good health. The chain combines TRBV6-6 with TRBJ1-1, with D unclear. The CDR3 region is CASRTQTEAFF. The CDR3 region has the DNA TGTGCCAGCAGAACCCAGACTGAAGCTTTCTTT.